The 5 T cell receptor beta chains below come from one sample, sequenced in a study of T cell responses to AZD1222 COVID-19 vaccine. TCRdb's copy holds only in-frame clones and misses some; the assay was immunoSEQ multiplex PCR. The sample carries approximately 100,000 clones, approximately 81% recorded once. The material sequenced was peripheral blood, taken 28 days after the second AZD1222 dose. The source of these receptors is an adult who received the AZD1222 COVID-19 vaccine.

The genes are TRBV10-2 and TRBJ1-5; D is perhaps TRBD1 (5 bases). The CDR3 consists of 11 residues. CDR1 and CDR2 (germline): WSHSY, SAAADI. The V and J ends lost 10 bases and 9 bases respectively, with 13 bases between them. CDR3 sequence reads: CATGTVGPQHF. CDR3 sequence (DNA): TGCGCCACCGGGACTGTTGGGCCCCAGCATTTT.

J is TRBJ1-6 and V is TRBV28; 8 nucleotides line up with TRBD1. This CDR3 is built from 16 residues. Per germline, CDR1 MDHEN and CDR2 SYDVKM. V dropped 3 bases and J dropped 4; count of bases not matched to a gene: 5. The CDR3 bases are TGTGCCAGCAGTTTTCAACAGGGGGGGTATAATTCACCCCTCCACTTT. Its translation: CASSFQQGGYNSPLHF.

The gene calls are TRBV11-2 and TRBJ2-7, with 8 bases that match TRBD1. Trimming cost V 2 bases and J 2 bases; bases outside gene matches: 5. The germline V gene has CDR1 SGHAT and CDR2 FQNNGV. CDR3 size: 15 residues. CDR3 sequence (DNA): TGTGCCAGCAGCTTACACGGGACAGGACCCTACGAGCAGTACTTC. This encodes CASSLHGTGPYEQYF.

The J gene is TRBJ2-3, the V gene TRBV10-3, with 11 bases fitting TRBD2. V was pared by 6 bases and J by 10 bases, with 15 bases of the junction left unmatched. The germline gives CDR1 ENHRY, CDR2 SYGVKD. There are 16 residues in the CDR3. The CDR3 DNA follows: TGTGCCATCAGGGCGGTAGCGGGAGGGCCTCAGCCCTCGCAGTATTTT. Amino acids: CAIRAVAGGPQPSQYF.

This chain joins TRBV11-2 and TRBJ2-3; TRBD2 aligns across 7 bases. J gave up 9 bases and V 3 bases, and 9 bases lay outside the gene matches. The CDR3 is 14 residues long. The germline V gene has CDR1 SGHAT and CDR2 FQNNGV. The CDR3 coding sequence is TGTGCCAGCAGCTTCTCCGCGGGAGCGGGGACGCAGTATTTT. Its translation: CASSFSAGAGTQYF.